Listed below are T cell receptor beta chains from one sample, sequenced in a study of metastatic and nonmetastatic thyroid tumors. TCRdb re-called clones via MiXCR from the PCR reads. Among 50,000 or so clones, approximately 20% were seen once, and the ten largest hold about 4%. Sequenced input: blood. The receptor set was obtained from a male donor with papillary thyroid cancer or a benign thyroid nodule (not recorded which). Some clones in this sample may be carry-over from other donors' samples. The CDR3 runs from the conserved cysteine through the conserved F or W. D genes are given only for firm matches. Size is omitted from some rows. Given values are once, few, many or a class for expanded clones.

size | J | V | D | length | CDR3
many | TRBJ2-7 | TRBV7-9 | TRBD1 | 13 | CASSFGTAWEQYF
many | TRBJ2-1 | TRBV20-1 | TRBD2 | 20 | CSARDQGTSGRAGGRNEQFF
many | TRBJ2-5 | TRBV3-1 | - | 14 | CASSYTGQGETQYF
few | TRBJ2-5 | TRBV11-3 | - | 12 | CASSKGRETQYF
many | TRBJ2-1 | TRBV20-1 | TRBD1 | 18 | CSASPGQGITRRWDEQFF
many | TRBJ2-2 | TRBV6-1 | - | 16 | CASSAAKTGDTGELFF
many | TRBJ1-1 | TRBV18 | - | 14 | CASSPPGGSGEAFF
many | TRBJ1-1 | TRBV11-2 | TRBD1 | 17 | CASSLEPGTGLNTEAFF
- | TRBJ2-1 | TRBV11-2 | - | 14 | CASSLIAGPNEQFF
few | TRBJ2-7 | TRBV6-2/TRBV6-3 | - | 13 | CASSRDSPYEQYF
few | TRBJ1-1 | TRBV6-6 | - | 13 | CASSYSYSNEAFF
medium-sized | TRBJ1-1 | TRBV4-2 | - | 12 | CASSQRDNEAFF
- | TRBJ1-2 | TRBV6-4 | TRBD1 | 18 | CASSQSPGTGMANYGYTF
many | TRBJ2-1 | TRBV29-1 | TRBD2 | 17 | CSGLPSRSGSIYNEQFF
few | TRBJ1-2 | TRBV2 | - | 14 | CASSPSGTGSGYTF
many | TRBJ2-3 | TRBV3-1 | TRBD2 | 17 | CASSQGLAGGQTDTQYF
many | TRBJ2-5 | TRBV5-5 | - | 13 | CASSSYVRETQYF
many | TRBJ1-4 | TRBV15 | TRBD1 | 12 | CATSRDGDSLLF
many | TRBJ2-3 | TRBV4-1 | - | 14 | CASSRTASTDTQYF
- | TRBJ2-1 | TRBV7-6 | TRBD2 | 20 | CASSLLPGLAGGSSGNEQFF
many | TRBJ2-7 | TRBV5-1 | TRBD1 | 13 | CASSFETGYEQYF
- | TRBJ2-7 | TRBV6-1 | - | 11 | CASKQGDEQYF
many | TRBJ2-1 | TRBV20-1 | - | 13 | CSARAGSPNEQFF
many | TRBJ1-5 | TRBV27 | - | 15 | CASSNGGNGNQPQHF
many | TRBJ1-2 | TRBV5-1 | - | 16 | CASSSNPEHANYGYTF
many | TRBJ2-7 | TRBV7-2 | - | 14 | CASSLAATSYEQYF
- | TRBJ2-3 | TRBV28 | TRBD2 | 16 | CASSDPGTSGTDTQYF
- | TRBJ2-7 | TRBV3-1 | - | 16 | CASSPTTRTASYEQYF
few | TRBJ2-3 | TRBV6-2/TRBV6-3 | TRBD2 | 14 | CASSYGREGDTQYF
many | TRBJ2-7 | TRBV15 | - | 13 | CATSRARAYEQYF
many | TRBJ1-4 | TRBV2 | TRBD1 | 14 | CASSEWDRGQKLFF
many | TRBJ1-2 | TRBV28 | TRBD1 | 13 | CASRKQGPYGYTF
many | TRBJ1-3 | TRBV2 | - | 15 | CASSEAYGSGNTIYF
many | TRBJ2-7 | TRBV9 | - | 14 | CASSDEGGLGEQYF
many | TRBJ2-6 | TRBV28 | TRBD1 | 18 | CASSLGQSVLSGANVLTF
- | TRBJ2-7 | TRBV20-1 | TRBD2 | 14 | CSARGLAVHYEQYF
medium-sized | TRBJ2-7 | TRBV5-1 | - | 15 | CASSQGHRDSYEQYF
- | TRBJ2-1 | TRBV9 | TRBD1 | 14 | CASSVGTGNYEQFF